The 8 T cell receptor beta chains given below trace back to one sample, sequenced in a study of regulatory T cells in long-lasting Graves disease. The time point is: persistent/refractory GD, antithyroid drugs over 5 years with positive TRAb. From RNA extracted from PBMCs, the TCR library was made. Construction of TCR beta libraries relied on iRepertoire HTBI primers and on Arm-PCR targeting CDR3 regions. TCRdb fed the multiplex PCR reads into MiXCR, producing one record per CDR3 protein. The data hold over 450,000 distinct CDR3 sequences, with roughly 21% observed a single time. The sequences come from peripheral blood mononuclear cells (PBMCs), collected when the disease was refractory, from a patient treated with antithyroid drugs. The receptors stem from a female donor with Graves disease.

This sequence joins TRBV7-9 and TRBJ1-5, with D unresolved. From germline, CDR1 is SEHNR and CDR2 FQNEAQ (reference sequence). V lost 5 bases and J 4 bases, leaving 9 bases between the germline ends. CDR3 size: 13 residues. CDR3 residues: CASSQNGNQPQHF. CDR3 nucleotide sequence: TGTGCCAGCAGCCAAAACGGGAATCAGCCCCAGCATTTT.

This chain connects TRBV12-3 or TRBV12-4 to TRBJ2-3; D gene ambiguous. The CDR3 loop spans 12 amino acids. V lost 4 bases to trimming and J lost 4 bases, with 6 bases between them. CDR3 protein: CASSWSADTQYF. The CDR3 DNA reads as TGTGCCAGCAGTTGGTCGGCAGATACGCAGTATTTT.

V gene TRBV7-9 combines with J gene TRBJ2-7; TRBD2 is a possible D gene (6 bases). There are 16 residues in the CDR3. V was clipped by 2 bases and J by 5 bases, with 19 bases between them. Per the germline V gene, CDR1 is SEHNR and CDR2 is FQNEAQ (reference sequence). CDR3 loop: CASSLNPSGGFDEQYF. The CDR3 DNA sequence: TGTGCCAGCAGCTTAAACCCGTCCGGGGGATTCGACGAGCAGTACTTC.

This clonotype was picked up many times. V usage is TRBV6-5 and J usage is TRBJ2-2; weak D call: TRBD2 (6 bases). Germline lookup yields CDR1 MNHEY and CDR2 SVGAGI. V dropped 0 bases and J dropped 4 bases, with 15 bases sitting between them. The CDR3 loop spans 17 amino acids. CDR3 sequence (DNA): TGTGCCAGCAGTTACTCTCCATTAGCGGCTCGCACCGGGGAGCTGTTTTTT. It yields the protein CASSYSPLAARTGELFF.

V usage is TRBV12-3 or TRBV12-4 and J usage is TRBJ1-3; 7 bases match TRBD1. The CDR3 covers 14 residues. With V trimmed by 5 bases and J by 9 bases, 10 bases remained unmatched. The CDR3 DNA reads as TGTGCCAGCAGTAAGGGACAGCCTGGGGGCACCATATATTTT. Encoded protein: CASSKGQPGGTIYF.

This clonotype has a handful of counts. The J gene is TRBJ2-4, the V gene TRBV12-3 or TRBV12-4; tentative D call: TRBD2 (7 bases). V lost 2 bases to trimming and J lost 7 bases, with 12 bases between them. This CDR3 contains 14 residues. CDR3 DNA: TGTGCCAGCAGTTTAACAGAGGGGGGGAACATTCAGTACTTC. Its translation: CASSLTEGGNIQYF.

This clonotype showed up many times. The chain uses TRBV2 and TRBJ1-2; D is uncertain. Germline lookup yields CDR1 SNHLY and CDR2 FYNNEI. CDR3 length: 13 amino acids. The V end lost 2 bases, the J end lost 4 bases, and 8 bases lay between the germline ends. In DNA, the CDR3 is TGTGCCAGCAGTGAATGGGATACCTATGGCTACACCTTC. It specifies CASSEWDTYGYTF.

This clonotype was picked up many times. The V gene is TRBV2, the J gene TRBJ1-2; TRBD1 might be the D (5 bases). Germline-derived CDR1 and CDR2 are SNHLY and FYNNEI. The CDR3 consists of 13 residues. V was trimmed by 3 bases and J by 4 bases, leaving 9 bases between them. The CDR3 coding sequence is TGTGCCAGCAGTGATTGGGGGTCCTATGGCTACACCTTC. It yields the protein CASSDWGSYGYTF.